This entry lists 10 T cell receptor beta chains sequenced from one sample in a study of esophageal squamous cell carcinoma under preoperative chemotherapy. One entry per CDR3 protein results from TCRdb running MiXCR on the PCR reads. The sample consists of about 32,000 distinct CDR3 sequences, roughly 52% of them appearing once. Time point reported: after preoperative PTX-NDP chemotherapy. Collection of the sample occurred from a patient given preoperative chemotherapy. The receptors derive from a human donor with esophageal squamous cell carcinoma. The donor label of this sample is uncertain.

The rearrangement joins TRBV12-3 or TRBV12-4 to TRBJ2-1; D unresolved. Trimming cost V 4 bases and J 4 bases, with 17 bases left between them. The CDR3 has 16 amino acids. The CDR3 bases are TGTGCCAGCAGTTCCGCTGGACCGCCGCCGTACAATGAGCAGTTCTTC. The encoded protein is CASSSAGPPPYNEQFF.

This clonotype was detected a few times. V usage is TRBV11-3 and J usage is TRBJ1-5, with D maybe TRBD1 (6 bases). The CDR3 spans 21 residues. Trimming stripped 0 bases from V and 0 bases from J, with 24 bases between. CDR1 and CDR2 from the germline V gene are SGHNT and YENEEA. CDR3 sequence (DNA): TGTGCCAGCAGCTTAGAATTTGGGGGCCGGAGACGGGACAATAGCAATCAGCCCCAGCATTTT. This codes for CASSLEFGGRRRDNSNQPQHF.

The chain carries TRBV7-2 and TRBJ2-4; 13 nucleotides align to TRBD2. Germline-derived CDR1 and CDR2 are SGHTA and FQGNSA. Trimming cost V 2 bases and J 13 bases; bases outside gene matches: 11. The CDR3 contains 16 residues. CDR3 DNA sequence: TGTGCCAGCAGCTTAACTAGCGGGGGGGCCCTTGGGATCCAGTACTTC. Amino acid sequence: CASSLTSGGALGIQYF.

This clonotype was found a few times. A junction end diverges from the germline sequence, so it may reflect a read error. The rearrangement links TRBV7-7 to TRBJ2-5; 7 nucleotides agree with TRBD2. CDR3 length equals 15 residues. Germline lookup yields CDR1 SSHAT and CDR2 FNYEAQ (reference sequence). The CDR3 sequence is CASSPEAGEGKTQYF. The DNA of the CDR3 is TGTGCTAGCAGCCCAGAGGCGGGAGAGGGGAAGACCCAGTACTTC.

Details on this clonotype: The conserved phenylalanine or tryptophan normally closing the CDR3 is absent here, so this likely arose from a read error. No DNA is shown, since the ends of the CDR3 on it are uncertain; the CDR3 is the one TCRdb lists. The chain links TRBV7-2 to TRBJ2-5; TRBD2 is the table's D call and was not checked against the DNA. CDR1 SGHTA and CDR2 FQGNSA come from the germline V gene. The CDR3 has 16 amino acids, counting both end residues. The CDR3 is CASSSGRGAPRATRYS.

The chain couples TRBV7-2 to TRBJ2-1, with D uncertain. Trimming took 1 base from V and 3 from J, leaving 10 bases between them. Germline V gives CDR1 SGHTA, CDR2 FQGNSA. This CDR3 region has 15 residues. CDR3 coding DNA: TGTGCCAGCAGCTTAGACACGGGTTTCTACAATGAGCAGTTCTTC. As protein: CASSLDTGFYNEQFF.

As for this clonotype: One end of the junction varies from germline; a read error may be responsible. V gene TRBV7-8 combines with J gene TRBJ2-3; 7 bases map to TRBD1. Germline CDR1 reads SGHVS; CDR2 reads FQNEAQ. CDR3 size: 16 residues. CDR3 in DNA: TGTGCTAGCAGGCGCCTAGGGGCTGCGAACACAGGGGAGCAGTTTTTT. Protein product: CASRRLGAANTGEQFF.

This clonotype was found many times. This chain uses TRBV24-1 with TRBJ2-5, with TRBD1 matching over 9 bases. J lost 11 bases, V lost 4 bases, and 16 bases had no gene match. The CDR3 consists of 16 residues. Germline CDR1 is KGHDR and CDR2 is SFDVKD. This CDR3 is CATSESGTGNYNEQYF. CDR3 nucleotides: TGTGCCACCAGTGAATCCGGGACAGGGAACTACAATGAGCAGTACTTC.

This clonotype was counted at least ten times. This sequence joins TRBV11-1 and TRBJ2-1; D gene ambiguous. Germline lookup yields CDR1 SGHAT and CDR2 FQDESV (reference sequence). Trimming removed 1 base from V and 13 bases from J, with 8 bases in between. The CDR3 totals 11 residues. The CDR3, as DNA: TGTGCCAGCAGCTTAGGAGAGACCCAGTTCTTC. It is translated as CASSLGETQFF.

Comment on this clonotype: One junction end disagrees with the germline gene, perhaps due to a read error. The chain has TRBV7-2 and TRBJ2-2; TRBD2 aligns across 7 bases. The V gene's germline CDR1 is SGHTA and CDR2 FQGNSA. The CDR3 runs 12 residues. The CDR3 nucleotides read TGTGCCAGCGGACTAGTCTCCGGGGAGCTGTTTTTC. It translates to CASGLVSGELFF.